This T cell receptor (beta chain) was sequenced in a study of T-cell memory formation after mild COVID-19. In germline, CDR1 is MNHEY, CDR2 SMNVEV (reference sequence). The CDR3 is 15 residues long. Unmatched junction bases numbered 6, after V lost 6 bases and J lost 4 bases. This clonotype has just a few counts. No antigen is known for it. Notes on the study in general: Some clones that responded were present in memory (sampled pre-infection), which suggests cross-reactive memory joined. Clones from the second wave (peaking day 37) had unconfirmed SARS-CoV-2 specificity. From day 15 to 85, contracting clones were balanced between CD4 and CD8, whereas later expanders leaned toward CD4+.

TCRdb re-analysed the 5' RACE reads in MiXCR, keeping a single row per CDR3 protein. The data hold 470,000 or so distinct CDR3 sequences, with 18% observed a single time. The clonotype comes from an adult woman who had mild COVID-19 (a few samples of this study predate the infection). Cell type and time point are not known. The chain joins TRBV27 to TRBJ1-2, with TRBD1 matching 12 bases. Sequencing was carried out using PBMCs or a T cell subset sorted from them (not recorded which). CDR3 residues: CASRTAGQGAYGYTF. The CDR3 DNA reads TGTGCCAGCAGAACCGCGGGACAGGGGGCCTATGGCTACACCTTC.